This T cell receptor beta chain was profiled in a study of Ad26.COV2.S vaccination and SARS-CoV-2 variants. Using immunoSEQ multiplex PCR, the repertoire was profiled, and TCRdb retains in-frame clones only, with some absent. This table holds about 180,000 clones, around 88% found once. V lost 1 base, J lost 3 bases, and 7 bases lay in between. Germline V lookup: CDR1 SEHNR, CDR2 FQNEAQ (reference sequence). The CDR3 consists of 13 residues. The sequencing here drew on peripheral blood, taken after recovery from COVID-19. V usage is TRBV7-9 and J usage is TRBJ2-7; no clear D. This clonotype was sampled from a human donor who had recovered from COVID-19. CDR3 bases: TGTGCCAGCAGCTTAGTACGGAACTACGAGCAGTACTTC. Encoded protein: CASSLVRNYEQYF.